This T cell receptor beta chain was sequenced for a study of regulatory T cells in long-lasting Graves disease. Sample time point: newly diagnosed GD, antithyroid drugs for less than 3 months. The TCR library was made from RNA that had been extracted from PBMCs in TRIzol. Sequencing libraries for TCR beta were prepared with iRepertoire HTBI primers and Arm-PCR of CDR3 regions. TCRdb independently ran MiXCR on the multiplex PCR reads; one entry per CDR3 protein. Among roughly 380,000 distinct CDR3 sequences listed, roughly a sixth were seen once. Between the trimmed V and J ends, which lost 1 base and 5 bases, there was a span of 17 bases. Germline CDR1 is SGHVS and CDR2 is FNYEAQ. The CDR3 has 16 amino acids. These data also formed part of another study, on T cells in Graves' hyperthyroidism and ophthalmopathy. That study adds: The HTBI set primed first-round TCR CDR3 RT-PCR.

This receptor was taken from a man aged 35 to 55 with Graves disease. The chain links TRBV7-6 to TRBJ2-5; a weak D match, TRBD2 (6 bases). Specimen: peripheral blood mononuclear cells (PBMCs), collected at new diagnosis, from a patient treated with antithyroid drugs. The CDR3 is CASSLGGTRGEETQYF. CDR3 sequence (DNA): TGTGCCAGCAGCTTAGGAGGGACTCGGGGAGAGGAGACCCAGTACTTC.